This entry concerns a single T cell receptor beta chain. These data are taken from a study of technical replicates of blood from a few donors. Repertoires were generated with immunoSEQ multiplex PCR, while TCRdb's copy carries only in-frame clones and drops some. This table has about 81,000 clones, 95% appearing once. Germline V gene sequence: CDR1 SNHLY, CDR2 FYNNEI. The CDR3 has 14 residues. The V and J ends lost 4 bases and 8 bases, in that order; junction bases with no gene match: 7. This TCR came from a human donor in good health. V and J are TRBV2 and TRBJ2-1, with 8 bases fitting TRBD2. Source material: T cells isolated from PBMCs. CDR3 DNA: TGTGCCAGCAGTGGGAGCGGGAGTAAAGATGAGCAGTTCTTC. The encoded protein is CASSGSGSKDEQFF.